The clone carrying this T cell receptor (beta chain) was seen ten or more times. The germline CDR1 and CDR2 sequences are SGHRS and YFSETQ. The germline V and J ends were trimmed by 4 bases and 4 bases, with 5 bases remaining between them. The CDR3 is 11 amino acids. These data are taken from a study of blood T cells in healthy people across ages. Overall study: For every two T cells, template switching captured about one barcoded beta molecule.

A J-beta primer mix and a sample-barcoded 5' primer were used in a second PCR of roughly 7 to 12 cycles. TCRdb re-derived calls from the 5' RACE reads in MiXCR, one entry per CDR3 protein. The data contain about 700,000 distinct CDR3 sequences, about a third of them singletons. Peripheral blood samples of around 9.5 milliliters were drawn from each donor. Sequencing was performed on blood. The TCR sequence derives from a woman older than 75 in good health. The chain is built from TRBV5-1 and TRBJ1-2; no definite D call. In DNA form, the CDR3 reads TGCGCCAGCAGCGACGGCTATGGCTACACCTTC. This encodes CASSDGYGYTF.